This T cell receptor beta chain was profiled in a study of blood T cell repertoires in COVID-19. Data came from immunoSEQ multiplex PCR; TCRdb stores just in-frame clones and leaves some out. The sample includes about 120,000 clones, about 86% seen only once; the top ten take 2% to 2.5%. CDR1 and CDR2 from the germline V gene are SQVTM and ANQGSEA. This CDR3 region has 15 residues. The V end lost 4 bases, the J end lost 4 bases, and 19 bases lay between the germline ends. The V gene is TRBV29-1, the J gene TRBJ1-1; possible D gene TRBD1, 5 bases. Sample: peripheral blood. The TCR comes from a woman in her fifties or sixties with acute or convalescent COVID-19. This CDR3 reads CSVAPPGGVGTEAFF. The CDR3 nucleotides are TGCAGCGTTGCTCCCCCCGGGGGGGTAGGCACTGAAGCTTTCTTT.